This T cell receptor beta chain was recorded in a study of T cells after yellow fever vaccination. Study details: It was SMART-Seq v4 Ultra Low Input that prepared the fractions with low cell numbers. Points from the study as a whole: Secondary responses were weaker yet peaked faster, day 5 versus 15. Few clonotypes appeared in both CD4 and CD8 compartments.

This clonotype was seen many times. Its antigen remains unidentified. 5'RACE template switching produced TCR cDNA carrying a universal primer site and UMIs. One entry per CDR3 protein, called by TCRdb with MiXCR from the 5' RACE reads. The sample lists some 120,000 distinct CDR3 sequences, around 9.8% occurring once. V lost 4 bases and J lost 1, with 17 bases in between. The CDR3 totals 17 residues. Germline V gives CDR1 SGDLS, CDR2 YYNGEE. This TCR was recovered from a young man who received the YFV17D yellow fever vaccine. Sequenced here: CD8+ T cells sorted from PBMCs, sampled on the day of the yellow fever booster vaccination. V usage is TRBV9 and J usage is TRBJ2-2; TRBD1 might be the D (6 bases). The CDR3 region has the DNA TGTGCCAGCAGCTCCCAGGGGCGGCTACTGAACACCGGGGAGCTGTTTTTT. It translates to CASSSQGRLLNTGELFF.